This TCR beta chain was documented in a study of shared clonotypes between healthy human individuals. Assay runs were performed at deep level. Assay: immunoSEQ multiplex PCR; the TCRdb copy retains only in-frame clones and omits some. The data contain about a million clones, about 77% of them seen just once; the ten biggest clones take up approximately 1.5%. This clone was seen just once. V trimming: 8 bases; J trimming: 8 bases; junction bases outside the gene matches: 14. CDR3 size: 16 residues. CDR1 and CDR2 (germline): SNHLY, FYNNEI. The specimen sequenced was memory CD4+ T cells sorted from blood. Regarding subset: CD45RA-negative fraction. This rearrangement joins TRBV2 to TRBJ2-3, with 12 positions matching TRBD2. The sequence came from a man between 18 and 29 years old in good health. Written as DNA, the CDR3 is TGTGCCAGCGTGACTAGCGGGGGCCCCAGCATATCTACGCAGTATTTT. This encodes CASVTSGGPSISTQYF.